This TCR beta chain was found in a study of tumor-infiltrating lymphocytes in primary liver carcinoma. Study context: Samples gave roughly 3.5 to 7.5 million productive TCRbeta reads, similar across tissue types.

As concerns this clonotype: The antigen is not known.

Per the germline V gene, CDR1 is MNHNS and CDR2 is SASEGT. The V end lost 8 bases, the J end lost 10 bases, and 18 bases lay between the germline ends. The CDR3 runs 13 residues. Unsorted bulk tissue of about 19-31 mg yielded co-extracted RNA and DNA. General observations from the study: Tumor-adjacent and tumor-blood pairs displayed less overlap than did pairs of tumor regions.

Total RNA amounting to about 520 ng was the source from which TCR beta cDNA was made with a constant-region primer. Three nested multiplex PCR rounds, a slightly modified ARM-PCR method, built the TCR beta libraries. The opening two PCR rounds, around 9 cycles each, paired TRBV1-TRBV30 forward primers with a C-beta reverse primer. TCRdb redid the calling of the multiplex PCR reads with MiXCR, one entry per CDR3 protein. The data show more than 60,000 distinct CDR3 sequences, with approximately 74% seen just once and 28% held by the top ten. The sequence was obtained from a man aged 35 to 55 with primary liver carcinoma and hepatitis B virus infection. Material for sequencing was liver tumor tissue from sampling region 4. Subset meaning: tumor region T4, right-lateral pole. The chain combines TRBV6-1 with TRBJ1-5, with D hard to call. CDR3 protein: CASCGAGDVPQHF. In DNA, the CDR3 is TGTGCCAGCTGCGGTGCAGGTGATGTCCCCCAGCATTTT.